These 21 T cell receptor beta chains originate from one sample sequenced in a study of OX40 agonist ivuxolimab in advanced cancers. Library generation was performed with the immunoSEQ multiplex PCR assay. TCRdb re-hosts the immuneACCESS table, in-frame sequences only. Its copies lack some clones; in the studies checked, an unresolved V gene accounts for under half of them, and the cause for the rest is not known. This sample holds tens of thousands of clones; roughly 87% were observed only once. Approximately 0.32% of the sample is taken by the ten largest. Source: CD4+ or CD8+ T cells sorted from blood, taken in a trial of the OX40 agonist ivuxolimab. These receptors were collected from an adult with an advanced solid tumor such as melanoma, head and neck, liver or kidney cancer.

V and J are TRBV5-6 and TRBJ2-7; the D is unclear. Trimming removed 1 base at V and 0 bases at J, with 5 bases between. The germline gives CDR1 SGHDT, CDR2 YYEEEE. The length of the CDR3 is 13 residues. CDR3 nucleotides: TGTGCCAGCAGCTTGACGGTCTCCTACGAGCAGTACTTC. Translation: CASSLTVSYEQYF.

J is TRBJ2-1 and V is TRBV10-3; D is perhaps TRBD2 (7 bases). This CDR3 is built from 12 residues. V dropped 5 bases and J dropped 8 bases, with 10 bases sitting between them. The germline gives CDR1 ENHRY, CDR2 SYGVKD. The CDR3: CAISQGGDEQFF. DNA for the CDR3: TGTGCCATCAGTCAAGGGGGGGATGAGCAGTTCTTC.

This chain connects TRBV6-4 to TRBJ2-2; 7 bases are shared with TRBD2. From germline, CDR1 is MRHNA and CDR2 SNTAGT. CDR3 length: 13 residues. The V gene end was trimmed by 2 bases and the J gene end by 6 bases; junction bases not matched to a gene: 0. As DNA, the CDR3 is TGTGCCAGCAGTGACCGGGAGGCCGGGGAGCTGTTTTTT. Protein product: CASSDREAGELFF.

The chain is built from TRBV2 and TRBJ2-2, with 10 bases fitting TRBD1. After removal of 5 bases from V and 6 bases from J, the junction contained 6 bases not matched to a gene. CDR1 and CDR2 (germline): SNHLY, FYNNEI. This CDR3 has 15 residues. Written as DNA, the CDR3 is TGTGCCAGCAGTTTTGACAGGGGGCAAGCCGGGGAGCTGTTTTTT. The encoded protein is CASSFDRGQAGELFF.

CDR3 DNA sequence: TGTGCCAGCAGTTACTCGACTGAAAAGGATACGCAGTATTTT. Residues: CASSYSTEKDTQYF. V and J are TRBV6-5 and TRBJ2-3; D uncertain. The CDR3 length is 14 residues. Germline V gene lookup returns CDR1 MNHEY and CDR2 SVGAGI. The V and J ends lost 0 bases and 6 bases respectively, with 10 bases between them.

This clone occurred once. J is TRBJ2-3 and V is TRBV7-3; unclear D gene. The germline V and J ends were trimmed by 6 bases and 2 bases, with 12 bases remaining between them. CDR1 and CDR2 from the germline V gene are SGHTA and FQGTGA. The CDR3 runs to 14 residues. DNA of the CDR3: TGTGCCAGCAGTCAGGCTATAACCACAGATACGCAGTATTTT. Amino acids: CASSQAITTDTQYF.

Notes on this clone: At one boundary the junction diverges from the germline segment, which might be a read error. The chain combines TRBV4-1 with TRBJ1-4, with 9 bases identical to TRBD1. In germline, CDR1 is MGHRA, CDR2 YSYEKL. This CDR3 is 13 amino acids long. For the CDR3, the DNA is TGCGCCAGCAGCCAAGCGACAGGGGGAAGGTTTAATTTT. Protein product: CASSQATGGRFNF.

V is TRBV14 and J is TRBJ1-3, with D maybe TRBD1 (5 bases). V lost 7 bases, J lost 2 bases, and 9 bases lay in between. The CDR3 loop spans 13 amino acids. Germline CDR1 is SGHDN and CDR2 is FVKESK. The CDR3 DNA follows: TGTGCCAGCAACCGGGGGGCTGGAAACACCATATATTTT. Its translation is CASNRGAGNTIYF.

This CDR3 reads CASSRHTGSTYEQYF. Written as DNA, the CDR3 is TGTGCCAGCAGCCGACATACGGGATCAACCTACGAGCAGTACTTC. The rearrangement joins TRBV6-1 to TRBJ2-7; weak D call: TRBD2 (5 bases). Germline-derived CDR1 and CDR2 are MNHNS and SASEGT. With 6 bases removed from V and 2 bases from J, the gap between germline ends came to 17 bases. The CDR3 is 15 residues long.

DNA of the CDR3: TGTGCCAGTAGGAGGGACACAGGTCATAATTCACCCCTCCACTTT. This encodes CASRRDTGHNSPLHF. The rearrangement joins TRBV19 to TRBJ1-6; perhaps TRBD1 as D (6 bases). Germline-derived CDR1 and CDR2 are LNHDA and SQIVND (reference sequence). V lost 6 bases and J 5 bases, leaving 14 bases between the germline ends. The CDR3 contains 15 residues.

The V and J genes are TRBV6-5 and TRBJ1-2; D ambiguous. The V end lost 2 bases, the J end lost 9 bases, and 16 bases lay between the germline ends. The V gene's germline CDR1 is MNHEY and CDR2 SVGAGI. This CDR3 has 14 residues. The CDR3 DNA reads TGTGCCAGCAGTTACCCCCCATACCTCCATAGCTACACCTTC. The encoded protein is CASSYPPYLHSYTF.

This chain uses TRBV27 with TRBJ2-1, with 7 bases that match TRBD1. J was trimmed by 3 bases and V by 6 bases; bases with no gene match: 5. This CDR3 has 14 residues. Germline values: CDR1 MNHEY, CDR2 SMNVEV (reference sequence). The CDR3 nucleotides are TGTGCCAGCAGCTCAGGGGGAAACTACAATGAGCAGTTCTTC. The encoded protein is CASSSGGNYNEQFF.

J is TRBJ1-5 and V is TRBV10-1; D is undetermined. CDR1 is WNHNN and CDR2 is SYGVQD in the germline V gene (reference sequence). This CDR3 is built from 13 residues. V shed 2 bases and J shed 5 bases, with 7 bases lying between them. This chain's CDR3 is CASSERRDQPQHF. CDR3 DNA: TGCGCCAGCAGTGAGCGGAGGGATCAGCCCCAGCATTTT.

J is TRBJ2-1 and V is TRBV5-8, with 8 bases aligning to TRBD1. The J segment lost 0 bases and the V segment lost 4 bases, leaving 6 bases of the junction unmatched. This CDR3 comprises 16 residues. Germline CDR1 SGHTS, CDR2 YDEGEE. The CDR3, as DNA: TGTGCCAGCAGCCTAGGACAGGGAAGCTCCTACAATGAGCAGTTCTTC. This gives the protein CASSLGQGSSYNEQFF.

The chain links TRBV7-4 to TRBJ1-2; no reliable D call. V was cut by 1 base and J by 2 bases, with 11 bases left in between. This CDR3 contains 15 residues. The germline CDR1 and CDR2 sequences are SGHVT and SQSDAQ. The CDR3 bases are TGTGCCAGCAGCTTAGGTAGGCACCTGAACTATGGCTACACCTTC. Amino acids: CASSLGRHLNYGYTF.

The chain employs TRBV6-1 and TRBJ2-7, with a possible D match to TRBD2 (5 bases). From germline, CDR1 is MNHNS and CDR2 SASEGT. The ends were cut back, 10 bases at V and 1 base at J, with 17 bases in the middle. CDR3 size: 14 residues. Here the CDR3 reads CATTGSRFSYEQYF. CDR3 nucleotide sequence: TGTGCCACCACGGGGAGCCGCTTTTCCTACGAGCAGTACTTC.

The chain joins TRBV18 to TRBJ1-2; TRBD1 might be the D (5 bases). The CDR3 runs to 17 residues. Looked up from germline, CDR1 is KGHSH and CDR2 is LQKENI. V was trimmed by 0 bases and J by 1 base, leaving 15 bases between them. The CDR3 loop is CASSPPVVGVLNYGYTF. In DNA, the CDR3 is TGTGCCAGCTCACCACCAGTAGTGGGGGTCCTTAACTATGGCTACACCTTC.

As DNA, the CDR3 is TGCGCCAGCAGTCCCGGGGCCATAACTCGAAGTGAGCAGTTCTTC. Protein product: CASSPGAITRSEQFF. The chain has TRBV10-2 and TRBJ2-1; D assignment may be TRBD1 or TRBD2 (5 bases each). This CDR3 spans 15 amino acids. The V gene's germline CDR1 is WSHSY and CDR2 SAAADI. V lost 5 bases to trimming and J lost 9 bases, with 20 bases between them.

This sequence joins TRBV6-6 and TRBJ1-6, with 8 bases aligning to TRBD1. Losses at the gene ends were 4 bases for V and 14 bases for J; bases not matched to a gene: 10. The CDR3 contains 14 residues. The germline gives CDR1 MNHNY, CDR2 SVGAGI (reference sequence). The CDR3 loop reads CASSWTGSLVSLHF. The CDR3 region has the DNA TGTGCCAGCAGTTGGACAGGGTCCCTTGTGTCCCTCCACTTT.

The gene calls are TRBV11-2 and TRBJ2-7; possibly TRBD1 for D (6 bases). The CDR3 extends over 15 amino acids. Trimming took 0 bases from V and 2 from J, leaving 11 bases between them. Germline CDR1 SGHAT, CDR2 FQNNGV. The CDR3 region is CASSLERSGAYEQYF. The CDR3 DNA sequence: TGTGCCAGCAGCTTAGAGCGTTCAGGGGCCTACGAGCAGTACTTC. Together with reference TRBV11-2 and TRBJ2-7, the CDR3 gives the full variable domain: EAGVAQSPRYKIIEKRQSVAFWCNPISGHATLYWYQQILGQGPKLLIQFQNNGVVDDSQLPKDRFSAERLKGVDSTLKIQPAKLEDSAVYLCASSLERSGAYEQYFGPGTRLTVT.

CDR3: CASSLGGRGTGELFF. The CDR3 nucleotides read TGCGCCAGCAGCCTCGGGGGCAGGGGTACCGGGGAGCTGTTTTTT. This chain uses TRBV4-1 with TRBJ2-2; either TRBD1 or TRBD2 may fit D (6 bases each). The ends were cut back, 4 bases at V and 5 bases at J, with 14 bases in the middle. The length of the CDR3 is 15 residues. Germline V gives CDR1 MGHRA, CDR2 YSYEKL.